A selection of T cell receptor beta chains follows, all from one sample in a study of T cell clonotyping in hematopoietic cell transplantation. Only in-frame clones appear in the TCRdb table, and some are missing; sequencing was by immunoSEQ multiplex PCR. The table has some 4,000 clones, less than 85% seen once. Specimen: peripheral blood mononuclear cells, collected 100 days after allogeneic stem cell transplant. The receptors were gathered from a male patient aged 50 to 59 who had an allogeneic stem cell transplant from an unrelated donor, so the T cells may come from the graft donor. Some clones in this sample may be carry-over from other donors' samples. The CDR3 runs from the conserved cysteine through the conserved F or W. Fields, in order: clone size, J gene, CDR3 length, V gene, D gene, CDR3 protein, CDR3 DNA. D genes are given only for firm matches. Clone size appears in some rows only: once, few, many, or a class for an expanded clone.

>NA|TRBJ2-7|13|TRBV11-2|NA
CASSPGPNYEQYF
TGTGCCAGCAGCCCTGGACCGAACTACGAGCAGTACTTC
>NA|TRBJ2-2|14|TRBV7-6|NA
CASSLVLDAGELFF
TGTGCCAGCAGCTTAGTACTGGATGCCGGGGAGCTGTTTTTT
>few|TRBJ2-5|16|TRBV2|NA
CASSEGGGLYQETQYF
TGTGCCAGCAGTGAAGGGGGGGGGCTGTACCAAGAGACCCAGTACTTC
>NA|TRBJ1-2|11|TRBV25-1|NA
CASSSLYGYTF
TGTGCCAGCAGCTCTCTCTATGGCTACACCTTC
>NA|TRBJ2-5|15|TRBV11-2|TRBD2
CASSSLAGGPETQYF
TGTGCCAGCAGCTCTTTAGCGGGGGGGCCAGAGACCCAGTACTTC
>NA|TRBJ1-2|14|TRBV28|NA
CASSATPGNYGYTF
TGTGCCAGCAGCGCGACACCTGGGAACTATGGCTACACCTTC
>NA|TRBJ1-2|15|TRBV10-3|NA
CAITEDSLLSNGYTF
TGTGCCATCACTGAAGACAGCCTCCTTTCAAATGGCTACACCTTC
>NA|TRBJ2-5|14|TRBV28|TRBD1
CASSLGTDYETQYF
TGTGCCAGCAGTTTAGGGACAGATTACGAGACCCAGTACTTC
>NA|TRBJ2-2|15|TRBV7-2|NA
CASSLVTGWTGELFF
TGTGCCAGCAGCTTAGTGACAGGCTGGACCGGGGAGCTGTTTTTT
>NA|TRBJ2-7|16|TRBV7-9|NA
CASSPEGQGRRYEQYF
TGTGCCAGCAGCCCCGAGGGTCAGGGCCGGCGCTACGAGCAGTACTTC
>NA|TRBJ1-4|13|TRBV30|NA
CAWSGQSIRKLFF
TGTGCCTGGAGTGGACAGTCGATTAGAAAACTGTTTTTT
>NA|TRBJ2-3|14|TRBV11-3|TRBD1
CASSQRGLKDTQYF
TGTGCCAGCTCCCAGAGGGGGCTGAAAGATACGCAGTATTTT
>NA|TRBJ1-5|9|TRBV20-1|NA
CSAPLPQHF
TGCAGTGCCCCCCTACCCCAGCATTTT
>NA|TRBJ1-3|15|TRBV5-5|NA
CASSLLGSNGNTIYF
TGTGCCAGCAGCTTGCTGGGTTCCAACGGAAACACCATATATTTT
>NA|TRBJ2-7|13|TRBV5-6|NA
CASSSRDNYEQYF
TGTGCCAGCAGCTCTCGGGACAACTACGAGCAGTACTTC
>NA|TRBJ1-1|15|TRBV25-1|NA
CASSEGNRANTEAFF
TGTGCCAGCAGTGAAGGAAACAGGGCTAACACTGAAGCTTTCTTT
>NA|TRBJ1-5|16|TRBV7-2|TRBD1
CASSLTGTGGRQPQHF
TGTGCCAGCAGCTTGACCGGTACAGGGGGCCGTCAGCCCCAGCATTTT
>NA|TRBJ2-5|12|TRBV7-9|NA
CASSPWEETQYF
TGTGCCAGCAGCCCGTGGGAAGAGACCCAGTACTTC
>NA|TRBJ1-5|16|TRBV6-6|NA
CASSGLRGASNQPQHF
TGTGCCAGCAGTGGTCTCAGGGGAGCTAGCAATCAGCCCCAGCATTTT
>NA|TRBJ2-7|16|TRBV7-2|TRBD2
CASSFWTSGRADEQYF
TGTGCCAGCAGCTTCTGGACTAGCGGGAGGGCCGACGAGCAGTACTTC
>NA|TRBJ1-3|15|TRBV19|NA
CASSSGRLSGNTIYF
TGTGCCAGTAGTTCGGGACGTCTCTCTGGAAACACCATATATTTT
>NA|TRBJ1-1|14|TRBV6-1|NA
CASSVPTGNTEAFF
TGTGCCAGCAGTGTGCCGACAGGGAACACTGAAGCTTTCTTT
>NA|TRBJ1-1|11|TRBV30|NA
CAWSVLSEAFF
TGTGCCTGGAGTGTACTCTCTGAAGCTTTCTTT
>NA|TRBJ2-3|15|TRBV7-2|NA
CASSPDQGRQDTQYF
TGTGCCAGCAGCCCAGATCAGGGCAGGCAGGATACGCAGTATTTT
>NA|TRBJ2-5|14|TRBV7-2|TRBD1
CASSRQGARETQYF
TGTGCCAGCAGCCGACAGGGGGCCCGAGAGACCCAGTACTTC
>NA|TRBJ2-2|15|TRBV19|NA
CASSIAEGLAGELFF
TGTGCCAGTAGTATAGCTGAGGGGTTGGCCGGGGAGCTGTTTTTT
>NA|TRBJ1-1|11|TRBV7-8|NA
CASSIVAEAFF
TGTGCCAGCAGCATCGTGGCTGAAGCTTTCTTT
>few|TRBJ1-3|18|TRBV7-9|TRBD1
CASSPGTGGTLSGNTIYF
TGTGCCAGCAGCCCGGGGACAGGGGGAACTCTTTCTGGAAACACCATATATTTT